This T cell receptor beta chain was identified in a study of blood T cell repertoires in COVID-19. Background on the study: The samples span acute and convalescent COVID-19 from the United States, Italy and Spain. Sample material is recorded as cDNA or gDNA derived from T cells, B-cell-depleted T cells, or PBMCs.

As processed by the authors: Reference gene primers were amplified, and this amplification served to estimate nucleated cell counts. Assay: immunoSEQ multiplex PCR; the TCRdb copy retains only in-frame clones and omits some. D and trimming come from the DNA, and the V and J calls and clone size come from that table. The sample lists 95,000 to 150,000 clones; around 88% were seen once. The receptor's source is a woman in her fifties or sixties with active or convalescent COVID-19. The sequenced sample consisted of peripheral blood.

The CDR3: CASSLIGVQGTTNEKLFF. DNA of the CDR3: TGTGCCAGCAGTTTAATCGGCGTCCAGGGAACAACTAATGAAAAACTGTTTTTT. The chain uses TRBV28 and TRBJ1-4; D is perhaps TRBD1 (5 bases). This CDR3 contains 18 residues. V lost 2 bases and J 0 bases, leaving 16 bases between the germline ends. CDR1 is MDHEN, CDR2 SYDVKM, per germline.